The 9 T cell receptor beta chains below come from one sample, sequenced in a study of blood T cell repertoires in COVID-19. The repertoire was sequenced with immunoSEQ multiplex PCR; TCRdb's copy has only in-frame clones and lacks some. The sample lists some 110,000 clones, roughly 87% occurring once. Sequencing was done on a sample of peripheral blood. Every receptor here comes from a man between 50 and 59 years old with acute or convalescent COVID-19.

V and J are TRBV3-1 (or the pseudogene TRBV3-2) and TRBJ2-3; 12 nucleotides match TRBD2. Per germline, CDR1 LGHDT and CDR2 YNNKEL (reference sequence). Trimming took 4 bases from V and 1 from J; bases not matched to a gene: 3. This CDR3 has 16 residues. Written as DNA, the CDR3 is TGTGCCAGCAGCCCCCGACTAGCGGGAGGCACAGATACGCAGTATTTT. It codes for CASSPRLAGGTDTQYF.

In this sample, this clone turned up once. CDR3 DNA sequence: TGTGCCAGCAGCCAAGACCCCGGGACTAGCGGGAGCATCGAGCAGTTCTTC. It codes for CASSQDPGTSGSIEQFF. This rearrangement joins TRBV4-2 to TRBJ2-1; 14 bases are shared with TRBD2. Trimming at V came to 0 bases and at J to 10 bases, leaving 8 bases not matched to a gene. The length of the CDR3 is 17 residues. Germline loops: CDR1 LGHNA, CDR2 YNFKEQ.

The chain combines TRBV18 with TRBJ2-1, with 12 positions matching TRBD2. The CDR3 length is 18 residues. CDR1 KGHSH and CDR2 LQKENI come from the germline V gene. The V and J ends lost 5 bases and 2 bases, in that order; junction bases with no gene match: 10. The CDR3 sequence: CASSTLRLAGVTYNEQFF. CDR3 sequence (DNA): TGTGCCAGCTCAACACTCAGACTAGCGGGAGTTACCTACAATGAGCAGTTCTTC.

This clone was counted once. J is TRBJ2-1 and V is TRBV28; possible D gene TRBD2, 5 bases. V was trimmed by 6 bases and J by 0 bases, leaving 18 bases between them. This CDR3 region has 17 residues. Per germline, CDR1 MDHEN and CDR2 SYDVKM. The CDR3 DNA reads TGTGCCAGCAGGGAAACCGAGGGCGACGGCTCCTACAATGAGCAGTTCTTC. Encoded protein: CASRETEGDGSYNEQFF.

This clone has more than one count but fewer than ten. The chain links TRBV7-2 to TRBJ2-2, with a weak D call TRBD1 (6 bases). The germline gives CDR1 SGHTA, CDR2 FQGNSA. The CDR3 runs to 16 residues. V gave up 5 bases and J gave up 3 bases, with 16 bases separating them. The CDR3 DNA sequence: TGTGCCAGCAGCAAAAACCCAGGGGCGGACACCGGGGAGCTGTTTTTT. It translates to CASSKNPGADTGELFF.

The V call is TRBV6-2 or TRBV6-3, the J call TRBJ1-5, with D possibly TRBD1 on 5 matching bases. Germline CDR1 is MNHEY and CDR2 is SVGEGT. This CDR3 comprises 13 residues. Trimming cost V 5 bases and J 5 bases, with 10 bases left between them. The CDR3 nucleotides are TGTGCCAGCAGTCCGTGGGGGGATCAGCCCCAGCATTTT. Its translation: CASSPWGDQPQHF.

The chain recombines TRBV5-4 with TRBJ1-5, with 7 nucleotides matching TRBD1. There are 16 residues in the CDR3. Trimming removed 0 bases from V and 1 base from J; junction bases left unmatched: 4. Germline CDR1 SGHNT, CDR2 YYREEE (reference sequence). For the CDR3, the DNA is TGTGCCAGCAGCTTGGGAGGGGGCGTGAGCAATCAGCCCCAGCATTTT. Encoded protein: CASSLGGGVSNQPQHF. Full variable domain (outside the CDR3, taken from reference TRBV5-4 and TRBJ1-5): ETGVTQSPTHLIKTRGQQVTLRCSSQSGHNTVSWYQQALGQGPQFIFQYYREEENGRGNFPPRFSGLQFPNYSSELNVNALELDDSALYLCASSLGGGVSNQPQHFGDGTRLSIL.

The CDR3 region has the DNA TGTGCTAGTGGAGGAGCGGGAGCCTACAATGAGCAGTTCTTC. The encoded protein is CASGGAGAYNEQFF. The rearrangement uses TRBV12-5 and TRBJ2-1, with 8 bases fitting TRBD2. Germline CDR1 reads LGHNT; CDR2 reads FRNRAP. V shed 6 bases and J 2 bases; nucleotides not matched to a gene: 3. This CDR3 region has 14 residues.

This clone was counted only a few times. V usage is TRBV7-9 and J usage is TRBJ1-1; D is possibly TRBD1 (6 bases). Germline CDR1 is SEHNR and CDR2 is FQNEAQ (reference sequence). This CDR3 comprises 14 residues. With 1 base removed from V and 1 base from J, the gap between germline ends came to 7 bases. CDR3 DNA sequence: TGTGCCAGCAGCTTAGTGGGACAGAACACTGAAGCTTTCTTT. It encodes CASSLVGQNTEAFF.